This entry features one T cell receptor (beta chain) sequence. The antigen remains unidentified. Trimming removed 2 bases from V and 7 bases from J, with 8 bases in between. The CDR3 sequence is 13 residues long. Germline-derived CDR1 and CDR2 are SEHNR and FQNEAQ (reference sequence). This table comes from immunoSEQ multiplex PCR, and its TCRdb copy is limited to in-frame clones, with some not included. The sample contains roughly 43,000 clones, 85% to 95% of which appear only once. This sample is drawn from a study of graft-versus-host responses after intestinal transplantation. For the study at large: Among the recipients, all got anti-thymocyte globulin induction and then tacrolimus and steroids for around 3 years.

Study-level points and caveats: Detected in recipient marrow were GvH clones, some of which were first observed in ileum or blood.

This TCR derives from a human patient who received an intestinal transplant, so some T cells may come from the graft donor. Source: PBMCs, taken approximately 360 days after intestinal transplant. The gene calls are TRBV7-9 and TRBJ1-4; D gene uncertain. Here the CDR3 reads CASSLLRGEKLFF. In DNA, the CDR3 is TGTGCCAGCAGCTTATTGAGAGGTGAAAAACTGTTTTTT.